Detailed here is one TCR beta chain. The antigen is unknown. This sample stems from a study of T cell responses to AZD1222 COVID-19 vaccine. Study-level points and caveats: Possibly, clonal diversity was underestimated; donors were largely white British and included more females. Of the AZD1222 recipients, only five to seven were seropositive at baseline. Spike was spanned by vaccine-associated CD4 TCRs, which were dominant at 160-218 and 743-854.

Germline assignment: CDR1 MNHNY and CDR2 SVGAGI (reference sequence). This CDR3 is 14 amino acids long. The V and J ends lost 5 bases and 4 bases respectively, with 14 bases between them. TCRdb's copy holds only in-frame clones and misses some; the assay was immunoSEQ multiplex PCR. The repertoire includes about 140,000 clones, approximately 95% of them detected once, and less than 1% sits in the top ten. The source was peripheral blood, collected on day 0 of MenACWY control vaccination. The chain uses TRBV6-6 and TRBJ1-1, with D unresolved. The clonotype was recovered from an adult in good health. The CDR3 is CASSTQGLGTEAFF. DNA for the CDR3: TGTGCCAGCAGTACTCAAGGGCTTGGCACTGAAGCTTTCTTT.